This record covers a single T cell receptor beta chain. Its antigen is unknown. Researchers ran the PCR with 60 Vbeta and 13 Jbeta primers. The protocol was immunoSEQ multiplex PCR, while the TCRdb copy is restricted to in-frame clones and leaves out a portion. The table includes 130,000 or so clones, 73% detected once. The record originates from a study of cytomegalovirus exposure and HLA in healthy donors. CDR3 length: 15 residues. The germline gives CDR1 SGHTA, CDR2 FQGNSA. The V end was cut by 3 bases, the J end by 0 bases, with 11 bases between. Study-wide findings and caveats: It emerged from a later analysis that several of the most significant clusters appeared to be linked to common viral pathogens.

The sequencing sample was made of PBMCs. The genes are TRBV7-2 and TRBJ1-1; tentatively, D is TRBD1 (5 bases). The TCR sequence derives from a woman aged 40 to 50 in good health and CMV-seropositive. This chain's CDR3 is CASSLTVRVNTEAFF. For the CDR3, the DNA is TGTGCCAGCAGCTTGACAGTCCGGGTGAACACTGAAGCTTTCTTT.